This T cell receptor (beta chain) derives from a study of cytomegalovirus exposure and HLA in healthy donors. Study-wide points: Rare sequences made up most TCRs, while some public TCRs were found in many donors. About 90% or about 30% of the time was how often most TCR beta V segments were productive, according to an earlier analysis. Donors belonging to an Asian-associated ancestry cluster reportedly showed fewer N-insertions in productive TCRs than the roughly 700-donor mean, according to what a later analysis found.

PCR involved 60 Vbeta and 13 Jbeta primers. Here immunoSEQ multiplex PCR was the method, and the copy in TCRdb shows in-frame clones only, minus some. The top ten hold under 8.5% of the sample, which has 75,000 to 100,000 clones, around 80% seen once. In its sample, this clone was seen a few times. The target antigen is unknown. Sequenced input: PBMCs. The receptor was derived from a man aged 30 to 45 in good health and CMV-seronegative.

DNA of the CDR3: TGTGCCAGTAGTCCCCGGGATAACTATGGCTACACCTTC. Translating it yields CASSPRDNYGYTF. V is TRBV19 and J is TRBJ1-2; D not resolved. The CDR3 is 13 amino acids. With 5 bases removed from V and 1 base from J, the gap between germline ends came to 8 bases. Germline-derived CDR1 and CDR2 are LNHDA and SQIVND (reference sequence).